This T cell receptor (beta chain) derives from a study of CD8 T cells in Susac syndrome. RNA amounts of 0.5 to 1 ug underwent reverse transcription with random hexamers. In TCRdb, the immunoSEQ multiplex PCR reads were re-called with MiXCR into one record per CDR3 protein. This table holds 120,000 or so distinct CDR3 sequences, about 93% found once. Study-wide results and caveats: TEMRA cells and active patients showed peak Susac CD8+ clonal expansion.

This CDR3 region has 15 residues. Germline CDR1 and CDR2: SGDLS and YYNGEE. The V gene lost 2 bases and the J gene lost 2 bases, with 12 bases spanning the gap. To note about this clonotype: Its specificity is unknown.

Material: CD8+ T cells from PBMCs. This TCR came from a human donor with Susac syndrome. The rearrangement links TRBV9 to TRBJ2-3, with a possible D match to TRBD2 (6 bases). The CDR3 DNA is TGTGCCAGCAGCGTGCGGGGACTCCTCACAGATACGCAGTATTTT. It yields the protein CASSVRGLLTDTQYF.